This TCR beta chain is drawn from a study of beta chain features in type 1 diabetes. Study-level information: Patients did not differ from healthy donors in age, gender or cell yield. Examination covered under 120 million sorted cells spanning all samples.

Of note for this clone: Its specificity is unknown.

Study results and caveats: TCRB CDR3s from Type 1 diabetes patients were moderately but significantly shorter in all four CD4+ subsets.

Sampling consisted of one heparinised blood draw per donor, averaging approximately 100 mL. Isolated RNA was reverse transcribed in full, so expressed TCRB transcripts were sequenced. TCRdb keeps only in-frame clones here, not all; method: immunoSEQ multiplex PCR. The top ten clones hold 0.028% of a sample with approximately 260,000 clones, roughly 22% of them seen once. Trimming left V 6 bases short and J 5 bases short, with 16 bases between. The V gene's germline CDR1 is SNHLY and CDR2 FYNNEI. The length of the CDR3 is 14 residues. This clonotype was obtained from a woman aged 40 to 50 with type 1 diabetes. The rearrangement links TRBV2 to TRBJ1-1; D unresolved. The specimen was naive CD4+ T cells from blood. The CDR3 coding sequence is TGTGCCAGCAGCAACGCGGGGATTGGTACTGAAGCTTTCTTT. The encoded protein is CASSNAGIGTEAFF. Full variable domain (missing parts from reference TRBV2 and TRBJ1-1): EPEVTQTPSHQVTQMGQEVILRCVPISNHLYFYWYRQILGQKVEFLVSFYNNEISEKSEIFDDQFSVERPDGSNFTLKIRSTKLEDSAMYFCASSNAGIGTEAFFGQGTRLTVV.